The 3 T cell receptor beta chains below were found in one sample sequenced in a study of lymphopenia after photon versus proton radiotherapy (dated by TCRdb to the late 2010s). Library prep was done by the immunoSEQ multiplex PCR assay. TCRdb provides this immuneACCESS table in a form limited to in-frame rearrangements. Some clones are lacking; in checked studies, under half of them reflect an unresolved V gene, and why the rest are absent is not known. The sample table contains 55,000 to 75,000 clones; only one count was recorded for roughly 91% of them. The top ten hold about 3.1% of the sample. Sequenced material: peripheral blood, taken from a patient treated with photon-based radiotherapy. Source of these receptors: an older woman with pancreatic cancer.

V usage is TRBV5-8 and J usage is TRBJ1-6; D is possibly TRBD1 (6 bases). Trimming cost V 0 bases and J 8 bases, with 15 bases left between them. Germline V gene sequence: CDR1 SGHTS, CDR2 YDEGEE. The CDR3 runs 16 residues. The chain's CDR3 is CASSLEGGLEHSPLHF. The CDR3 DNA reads TGTGCCAGCAGCTTGGAAGGGGGACTGGAGCATTCACCCCTCCACTTT. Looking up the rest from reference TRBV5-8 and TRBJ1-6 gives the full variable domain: EAGVTQSPTHLIKTRGQQATLRCSPISGHTSVYWYQQALGLGLQFLLWYDEGEERNRGNFPPRFSGRQFPNYSSELNVNALELEDSALYLCASSLEGGLEHSPLHFGNGTRLTVT.

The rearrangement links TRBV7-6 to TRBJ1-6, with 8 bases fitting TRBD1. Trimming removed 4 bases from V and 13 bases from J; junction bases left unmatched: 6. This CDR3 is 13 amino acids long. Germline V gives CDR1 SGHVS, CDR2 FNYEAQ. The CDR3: CASSSSRDRPLHF. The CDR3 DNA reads TGTGCCAGCAGCTCTAGCCGGGACAGGCCCCTCCACTTT.

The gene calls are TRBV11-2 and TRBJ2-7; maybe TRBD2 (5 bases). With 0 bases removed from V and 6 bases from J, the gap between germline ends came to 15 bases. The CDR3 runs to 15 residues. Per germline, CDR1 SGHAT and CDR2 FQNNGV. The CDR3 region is CASSLDGASSSEQYF. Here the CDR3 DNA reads TGTGCCAGCAGCTTAGATGGAGCTAGCAGCTCCGAGCAGTACTTC.